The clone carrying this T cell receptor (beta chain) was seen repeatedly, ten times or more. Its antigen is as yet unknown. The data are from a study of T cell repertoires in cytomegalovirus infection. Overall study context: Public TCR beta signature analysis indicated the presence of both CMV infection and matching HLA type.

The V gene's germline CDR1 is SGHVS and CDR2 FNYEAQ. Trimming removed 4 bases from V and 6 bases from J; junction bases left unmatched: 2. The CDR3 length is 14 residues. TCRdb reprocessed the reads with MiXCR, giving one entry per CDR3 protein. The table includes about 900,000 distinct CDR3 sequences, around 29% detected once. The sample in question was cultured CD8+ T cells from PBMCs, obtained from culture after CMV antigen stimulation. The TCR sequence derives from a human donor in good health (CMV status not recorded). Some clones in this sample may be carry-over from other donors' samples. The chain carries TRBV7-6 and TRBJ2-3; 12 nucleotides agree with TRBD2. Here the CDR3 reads CASSWTSGADTQYF. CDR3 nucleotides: TGTGCCAGCAGCTGGACTAGCGGGGCCGATACGCAGTATTTT.